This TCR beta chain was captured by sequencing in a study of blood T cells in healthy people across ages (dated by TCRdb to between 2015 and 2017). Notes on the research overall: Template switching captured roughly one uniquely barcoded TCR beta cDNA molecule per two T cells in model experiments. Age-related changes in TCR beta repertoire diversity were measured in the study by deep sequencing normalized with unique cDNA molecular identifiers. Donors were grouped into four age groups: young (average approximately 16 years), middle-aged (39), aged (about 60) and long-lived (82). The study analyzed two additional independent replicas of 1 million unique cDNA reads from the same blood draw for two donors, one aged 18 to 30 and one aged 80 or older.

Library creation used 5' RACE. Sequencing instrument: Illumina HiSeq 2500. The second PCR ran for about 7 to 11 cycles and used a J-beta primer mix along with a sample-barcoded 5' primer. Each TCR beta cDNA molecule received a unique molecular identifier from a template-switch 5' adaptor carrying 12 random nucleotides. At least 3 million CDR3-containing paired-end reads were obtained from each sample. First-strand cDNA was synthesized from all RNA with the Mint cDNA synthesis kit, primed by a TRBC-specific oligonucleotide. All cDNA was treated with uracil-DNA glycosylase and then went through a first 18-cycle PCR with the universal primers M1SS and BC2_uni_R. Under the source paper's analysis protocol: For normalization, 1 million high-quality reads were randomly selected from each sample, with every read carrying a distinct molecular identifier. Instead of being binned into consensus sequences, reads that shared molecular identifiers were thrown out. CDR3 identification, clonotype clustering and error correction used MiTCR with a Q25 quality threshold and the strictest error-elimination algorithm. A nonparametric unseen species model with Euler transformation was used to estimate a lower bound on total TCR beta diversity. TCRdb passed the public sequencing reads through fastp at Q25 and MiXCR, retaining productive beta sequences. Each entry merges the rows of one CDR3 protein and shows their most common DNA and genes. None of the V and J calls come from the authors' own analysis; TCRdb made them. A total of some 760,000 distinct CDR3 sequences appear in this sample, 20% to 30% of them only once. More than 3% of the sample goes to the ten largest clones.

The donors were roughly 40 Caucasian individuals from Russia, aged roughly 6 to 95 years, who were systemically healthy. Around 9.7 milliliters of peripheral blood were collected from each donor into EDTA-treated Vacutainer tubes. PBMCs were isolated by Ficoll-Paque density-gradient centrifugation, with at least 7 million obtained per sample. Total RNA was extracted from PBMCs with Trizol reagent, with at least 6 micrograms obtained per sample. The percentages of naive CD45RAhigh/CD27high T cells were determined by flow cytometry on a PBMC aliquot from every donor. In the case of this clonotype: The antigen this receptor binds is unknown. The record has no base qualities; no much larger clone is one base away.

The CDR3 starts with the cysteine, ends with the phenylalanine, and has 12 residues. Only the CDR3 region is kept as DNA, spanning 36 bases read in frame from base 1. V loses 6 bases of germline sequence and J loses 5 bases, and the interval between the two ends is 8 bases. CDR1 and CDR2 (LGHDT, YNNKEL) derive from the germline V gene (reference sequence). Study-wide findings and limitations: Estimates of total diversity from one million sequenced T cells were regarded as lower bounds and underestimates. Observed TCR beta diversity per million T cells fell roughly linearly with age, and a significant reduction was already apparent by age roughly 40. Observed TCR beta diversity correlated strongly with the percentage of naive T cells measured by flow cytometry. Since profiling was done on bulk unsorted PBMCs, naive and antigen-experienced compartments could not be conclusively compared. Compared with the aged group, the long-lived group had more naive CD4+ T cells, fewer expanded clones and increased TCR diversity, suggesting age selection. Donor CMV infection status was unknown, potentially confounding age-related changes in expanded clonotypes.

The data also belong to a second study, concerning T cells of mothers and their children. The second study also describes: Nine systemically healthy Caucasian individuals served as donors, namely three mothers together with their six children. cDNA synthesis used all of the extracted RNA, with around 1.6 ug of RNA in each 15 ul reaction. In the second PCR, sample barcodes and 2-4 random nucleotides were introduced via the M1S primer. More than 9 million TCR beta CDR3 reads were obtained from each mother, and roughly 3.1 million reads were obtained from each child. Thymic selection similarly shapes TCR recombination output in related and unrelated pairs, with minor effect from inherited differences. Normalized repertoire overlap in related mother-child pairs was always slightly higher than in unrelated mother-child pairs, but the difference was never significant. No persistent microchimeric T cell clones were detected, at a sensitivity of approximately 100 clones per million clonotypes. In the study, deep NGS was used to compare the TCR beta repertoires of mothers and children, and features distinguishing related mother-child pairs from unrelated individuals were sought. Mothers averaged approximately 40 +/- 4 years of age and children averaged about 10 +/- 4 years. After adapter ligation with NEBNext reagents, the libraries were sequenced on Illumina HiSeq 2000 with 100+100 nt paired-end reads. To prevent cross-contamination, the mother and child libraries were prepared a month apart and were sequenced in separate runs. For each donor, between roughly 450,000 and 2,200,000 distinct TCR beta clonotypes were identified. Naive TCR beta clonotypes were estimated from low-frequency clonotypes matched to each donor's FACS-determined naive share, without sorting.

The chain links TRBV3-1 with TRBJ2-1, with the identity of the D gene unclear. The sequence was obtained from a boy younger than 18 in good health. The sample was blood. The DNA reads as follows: TGTGCCAGCAGATGGATGGACAATGAGCAGTTCTTC. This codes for CASRWMDNEQFF.